The rows below give T cell receptor beta chains drawn from one sample of a study of T-cell memory formation after mild COVID-19. TCRdb independently ran MiXCR on the 5' RACE reads; one entry per CDR3 protein. The data show fewer than 500,000 distinct CDR3 sequences, 20% to 30% seen once. Sequencing used PBMCs or a T cell subset sorted from them (not recorded which). The receptors shown here come from an adult woman who had mild COVID-19 (a few samples of this study predate the infection). Cell type and time point are not known. CDR3s include the opening cysteine and the closing phenylalanine or tryptophan. Fields, in order: J gene, V gene, clone size, D gene, CDR3 DNA, CDR3 protein. The D gene is left open where the match is weak. Clone sizes are given selectively: once, few, many, or a class where the clone is expanded.

>TRBJ2-7|TRBV7-9|few|NA
TGTGCCAGCAGCGTAGACAGGGCGGGAGACGAGCAGTACTTC
CASSVDRAGDEQYF
>TRBJ2-3|TRBV4-1|NA|TRBD2
TGCGCCAGCAGTCAGGGAGGGTGGCGCACAGATACGCAGTATTTT
CASSQGGWRTDTQYF
>TRBJ2-7|TRBV20-1|NA|TRBD2
TGCAGTGCTAGAGATGACATACTAGCGGGAGTTACAGGATACGAGCAGTACTTC
CSARDDILAGVTGYEQYF
>TRBJ2-1|TRBV7-2|few|NA
TGTGCCAGCAGCTCCCCAGAGTCAGCGGAGAGCTCCTACAATGAGCAGTTCTTC
CASSSPESAESSYNEQFF
>TRBJ1-1|TRBV7-3|NA|NA
TGTGCCAGCAGTCACGGACGGAATTCGGAAGCTTTCTTT
CASSHGRNSEAFF
>TRBJ2-3|TRBV5-1|few|NA
TGCGCCAGCAGCGCGAATTCCGGGACTCGTCTCGGTACGCAGTATTTT
CASSANSGTRLGTQYF
>TRBJ2-7|TRBV7-8|few|NA
TGTGCCAGCAGCTTAACGGAGACAGGAATGAGGAAGGAATACGAGCAGTACTTC
CASSLTETGMRKEYEQYF
>TRBJ2-5|TRBV3-1|NA|TRBD2
TGTGCCAGCAGCCGAGGTAGCGGGGTATCGGAGACCCAGTACTTC
CASSRGSGVSETQYF
>TRBJ2-1|TRBV7-6|NA|NA
TGTGCCAGCAGCTTAGCGTTGGCCAGCTTCAATGAGCAGTTCTTC
CASSLALASFNEQFF
>TRBJ2-1|TRBV5-1|few|TRBD1
TGCGCCAGCAGCTTGGCCGACAGGGACGACAATGAGCAGTTCTTC
CASSLADRDDNEQFF
>TRBJ2-5|TRBV7-6|few|NA
TGTGCCAGCAGCTTAGGAGGGACGGGTAAAGAGACCCAGTACTTC
CASSLGGTGKETQYF
>TRBJ2-3|TRBV29-1|few|TRBD2
TGCAGCGTTGTAATAGCGGGAGGGCCCCTAGATACGCAGTATTTT
CSVVIAGGPLDTQYF
>TRBJ2-1|TRBV5-1|NA|TRBD1
TGCGCCAGCAGCCCCATGACAGGGCACAATGAGCAGTTCTTC
CASSPMTGHNEQFF
>TRBJ2-1|TRBV7-6|few|NA
TGTGCCAGCAGCGTCGGGTGGGGTGAGCAGTTCTTC
CASSVGWGEQFF
>TRBJ1-3|TRBV2|NA|NA
TGTGCCAGCAGTGAAGAGGTGGCCCGGACTGGAAACACCATATATTTT
CASSEEVARTGNTIYF
>TRBJ2-7|TRBV20-1|NA|TRBD2
TGCAGTGCTAGAGTCCCCGGGAGGGAACCCTACGAGCAGTACTTC
CSARVPGREPYEQYF
>TRBJ1-5|TRBV5-1|few|NA
TGCGCCAGCAGCTTGGCCTCGGGTCAGCCCCAGCATTTT
CASSLASGQPQHF
>TRBJ1-4|TRBV15|few|NA
TGTGCCACCAGAGGCAGGAATGGGCCGAGACTGTTTTTT
CATRGRNGPRLFF
>TRBJ2-7|TRBV7-9|NA|NA
TGTGCCAGCAGTCTCCCAGGACTCCGACGGAACGAGCAGTACTTC
CASSLPGLRRNEQYF
>TRBJ2-7|TRBV5-1|NA|NA
TGCGCCAGCAGCTTGGCCCCAGGGATGATTATCGACGAGCAGTACTTC
CASSLAPGMIIDEQYF
>TRBJ1-1|TRBV18|NA|NA
TGTGCCAGCTCATCTGTAAACTCTGAAGCTTTCTTT
CASSSVNSEAFF